A single sample gave rise to the 18 T cell receptor beta chains below, sequenced in a study of cytomegalovirus exposure and HLA in healthy donors (dated by TCRdb to about 2017). The library was built by means of the immunoSEQ multiplex PCR assay. The multiplex PCR relied on a mix of 60 forward primers for TCR Vbeta segments and 13 reverse primers for TCR Jbeta segments. Here the immuneACCESS table is served through TCRdb, limited to in-frame sequences with V and J called. Missing clones are a known gap in these copies; in checked studies unresolved V genes cover under half, and the rest lacks a known reason. This sample lists about 120,000 clones; around four fifths were detected once. Approximately 31% of the sample is held by the ten biggest clonotypes. Sequencing used PBMCs. Receptor source: a man in his sixties in good health and CMV-seropositive.

This clone appeared once. The V and J genes are TRBV18 and TRBJ1-2; D may be TRBD1 (6 bases). V shed 4 bases and J shed 5 bases, with 17 bases lying between them. Germline V gene data show CDR1 as KGHSH and CDR2 as LQKENI. This CDR3 is built from 15 residues. The chain's CDR3 is CASSLNPGEGYGYTF. In DNA, the CDR3 is TGTGCCAGCTCACTAAACCCAGGGGAAGGGTATGGCTACACCTTC.

The J gene is TRBJ1-1, the V gene TRBV7-9, with 7 bases aligning to TRBD1. The CDR3 runs to 17 residues. Germline loops: CDR1 SEHNR, CDR2 FQNEAQ (reference sequence). V lost 5 bases and J lost 1; bases outside the gene matches: 13. CDR3 residues: CASSPQTPTGWNTEAFF. The CDR3 coding sequence is TGTGCCAGCAGCCCGCAAACCCCGACAGGGTGGAACACTGAAGCTTTCTTT. Full variable domain (missing parts from reference TRBV7-9 and TRBJ1-1): DTGVSQNPRHKITKRGQNVTFRCDPISEHNRLYWYRQTLGQGPEFLTYFQNEAQLEKSRLLSDRFSAERPKGSFSTLEIQRTEQGDSAMYLCASSPQTPTGWNTEAFFGQGTRLTVV.

The chain employs TRBV19 and TRBJ1-1, with unresolved D. V was pared by 0 bases and J by 0 bases, with 11 bases between. Germline V gene sequence: CDR1 LNHDA, CDR2 SQIVND (reference sequence). The CDR3 is 16 residues long. The CDR3 is CASSIDPKTLNTEAFF. DNA for the CDR3: TGTGCCAGTAGTATAGACCCAAAGACATTGAACACTGAAGCTTTCTTT.

CDR3 nucleotides: TGTGCCAGCAGCGGACAGGGAAATACTGAAGCTTTCTTT. Residues: CASSGQGNTEAFF. The rearrangement links TRBV9 to TRBJ1-1; TRBD1 agrees at 7 bases. CDR1 and CDR2 (germline): SGDLS, YYNGEE. The J segment lost 5 bases and the V segment lost 3 bases, leaving 4 bases of the junction unmatched. This CDR3 has 13 amino acids.

The gene calls are TRBV7-3 and TRBJ1-1; D call uncertain. Germline values: CDR1 SGHTA, CDR2 FQGTGA. The CDR3 is made up of 15 amino acids. Trimming removed 2 bases from V and 1 base from J, with 11 bases in between. CDR3 sequence (DNA): TGTGCCAGCAGCTTACAGGTCGCGGGGAACACTGAAGCTTTCTTT. Translated: CASSLQVAGNTEAFF.

The V call is TRBV9, the J call TRBJ2-7, with D perhaps matching TRBD1 (5 bases). Germline CDR1 is SGDLS and CDR2 is YYNGEE. The V and J ends lost 6 bases and 1 base respectively, with 14 bases between them. This CDR3 is 14 amino acids long. The CDR3 DNA reads as TGTGCCAGCAACAAGGGGCCCCTTTCCTACGAGCAGTACTTC. Its translation is CASNKGPLSYEQYF.

This clone was observed once. The chain is built from TRBV5-1 and TRBJ1-1; TRBD1 agrees at 9 bases. Per the germline V gene, CDR1 is SGHRS and CDR2 is YFSETQ. The length of the CDR3 is 16 residues. The junction had 8 bases not matched to a gene; V was cut back by 4 bases and J by 1 base. As DNA, the CDR3 is TGCGCCAGCAGCCCGGAACCGACAGGGGGGAACACTGAAGCTTTCTTT. This gives the protein CASSPEPTGGNTEAFF.

The chain is built from TRBV5-4 and TRBJ2-7; D is ambiguous. Trimming took off 4 bases at V and 2 bases at J, with 13 bases between the two ends. The CDR3 length is 14 residues. CDR1 and CDR2 (germline): SGHNT, YYREEE (reference sequence). CDR3 coding DNA: TGTGCCAGCAGCCCCACACAGACAACCTACGAGCAGTACTTC. It is translated as CASSPTQTTYEQYF.

V gene TRBV14 combines with J gene TRBJ2-1; 9 nucleotides line up with TRBD2. Germline V CDR1 and CDR2: SGHDN, FVKESK. V lost 1 base to trimming and J lost 7 bases; unmatched junction nucleotides: 5. This CDR3 spans 15 amino acids. CDR3 residues: CASSQGLAGRNEQFF. The DNA for the CDR3 is TGTGCCAGCAGCCAAGGCCTAGCGGGGCGTAATGAGCAGTTCTTC. The full variable domain, completed using reference TRBV14 and TRBJ2-1, is EAGVTQFPSHSVIEKGQTVTLRCDPISGHDNLYWYRRVMGKEIKFLLHFVKESKQDESGMPNNRFLAERTGGTYSTLKVQPAELEDSGVYFCASSQGLAGRNEQFFGPGTRLTVL.

The rearrangement joins TRBV9 to TRBJ2-3; a weak D match, TRBD2 (6 bases). The germline V gene has CDR1 SGDLS and CDR2 YYNGEE. V was shortened by 0 bases and J by 1 base, with 12 bases between the two germline ends. The CDR3 totals 16 residues. CDR3 protein: CASSVGVAERTDTQYF. The CDR3 nucleotides are TGTGCCAGCAGCGTAGGGGTAGCGGAGCGCACAGATACGCAGTATTTT.

The chain is built from TRBV30 and TRBJ1-4, with 7 bases lining up with TRBD1. Germline assignment: CDR1 GTSNPN and CDR2 SVGIG (reference sequence). Trimming took 1 base from V and 2 from J; bases not matched to a gene: 7. The CDR3 contains 16 residues. This CDR3 reads CAWSGRGISTNEKLFF. The CDR3 DNA is TGTGCCTGGAGTGGCAGGGGGATTTCTACTAATGAAAAACTGTTTTTT.

The V gene is TRBV5-5, the J gene TRBJ1-1; D is perhaps TRBD1 (5 bases). V lost 1 base and J 3 bases, leaving 13 bases between the germline ends. Looked up from germline, CDR1 is SGHKS and CDR2 is YYEKEE (reference sequence). The CDR3 spans 15 residues. The CDR3 region is CASSLQSGYHTEAFF. DNA for the CDR3: TGTGCCAGCAGCTTGCAATCAGGGTATCACACTGAAGCTTTCTTT.

This clone was observed a few times. In nucleotides, the CDR3 is TGTGCCAGCAGCGTAGGTTTGGGAGGGGACGACAATGAGCAGTTCTTC. Its translation: CASSVGLGGDDNEQFF. The J gene is TRBJ2-1, the V gene TRBV9; 7 nucleotides match TRBD2. Trimming took 0 bases from V and 5 from J; bases not matched to a gene: 8. CDR1 is SGDLS and CDR2 is YYNGEE in the germline V gene. The CDR3 is 16 residues long. Full variable domain (remainder filled in from reference TRBV9 and TRBJ2-1): DSGVTQTPKHLITATGQRVTLRCSPRSGDLSVYWYQQSLDQGLQFLIQYYNGEERAKGNILERFSAQQFPDLHSELNLSSLELGDSALYFCASSVGLGGDDNEQFFGPGTRLTVL.

The chain recombines TRBV7-8 with TRBJ1-1, with 7 bases fitting TRBD1. This CDR3 has 15 residues. The germline V gene encodes CDR1 SGHVS and CDR2 FQNEAQ. The ends lost 5 bases at V and 4 bases at J; junction bases unmatched: 10. CDR3 DNA sequence: TGTGCCAGCAGCACACAAGGGGGCGCGGGCACTGAAGCTTTCTTT. Protein sequence: CASSTQGGAGTEAFF. Full variable domain (rest looked up from reference TRBV7-8 and TRBJ1-1): GAGVSQSPRYKVAKRGQDVALRCDPISGHVSLFWYQQALGQGPEFLTYFQNEAQLDKSGLPSDRFFAERPEGSVSTLKIQRTQQEDSAVYLCASSTQGGAGTEAFFGQGTRLTVV.

This chain links TRBV7-9 with TRBJ2-1; 9 nucleotides line up with TRBD1. Germline CDR1 SEHNR, CDR2 FQNEAQ (reference sequence). Trimming cost V 1 base and J 8 bases; bases outside gene matches: 9. This CDR3 comprises 16 residues. DNA of the CDR3: TGTGCCAGCAGCTTAGGATGGGACAGGGAAACTCATGAGCAGTTCTTC. Translation: CASSLGWDRETHEQFF.

The chain joins TRBV5-4 to TRBJ1-2; 7 bases match TRBD1. This CDR3 comprises 13 residues. CDR1 and CDR2 (germline): SGHNT, YYREEE (reference sequence). V was pared by 2 bases and J by 4 bases, with 2 bases of the junction left unmatched. The CDR3 coding sequence is TGTGCCAGCAGCTTTGCAGGGGGCTATGGCTACACCTTC. Protein sequence: CASSFAGGYGYTF.

The CDR3 region is CASTWGETGRGGPPLHF. In nucleotides, the CDR3 is TGTGCCAGCACCTGGGGGGAAACTGGCCGCGGGGGGCCACCCCTCCACTTT. The chain has TRBV5-6 and TRBJ1-6, with D possibly being TRBD1 (6 bases). Germline values: CDR1 SGHDT, CDR2 YYEEEE. The CDR3 extends over 17 amino acids. V gave up 6 bases and J gave up 11 bases, with 27 bases separating them.

This clone was counted a few times. The chain combines TRBV5-6 with TRBJ1-1; TRBD1 agrees at 8 bases. Germline assignment: CDR1 SGHDT and CDR2 YYEEEE. The CDR3 has 16 residues. The trim removed 4 bases at V and 1 base at J, leaving 9 bases unmatched. The CDR3 loop is CASSTPDRGRNTEAFF. The CDR3 DNA sequence: TGTGCCAGCAGCACGCCTGACAGGGGCAGGAACACTGAAGCTTTCTTT.